This TCR beta chain was captured by sequencing in a study of control samples from healthy donors and cancer patients. Germline V lookup: CDR1 KGHDR, CDR2 SFDVKD. The CDR3 has 14 amino acids. Trimming took off 4 bases at V and 4 bases at J, with 10 bases between the two ends. Assay: immunoSEQ multiplex PCR; the TCRdb copy retains only in-frame clones and omits some. The table records about 130,000 clones, approximately 90% of them present only once. The sequence came from a man aged 18 to 35 in good health. V and J are TRBV24-1 and TRBJ1-5; D is unclear. Sequenced material: blood. The CDR3 DNA reads as TGTGCCACCAGTGAATCCGGAGGGAATCAGCCCCAGCATTTT. Amino acids: CATSESGGNQPQHF.